A selection of T cell receptor beta chains follows, all from one sample in a study of blood T cell repertoires in COVID-19. The table came from immunoSEQ multiplex PCR; TCRdb's copy has only in-frame clones and leaves some out. The sample contains roughly 250,000 clones, around 83% of which appear only once. Material: peripheral blood. The receptors here all came from a man aged 35 to 55 with active or convalescent COVID-19. Both conserved end residues are part of each CDR3. The order of the fields is D gene, V gene, J gene, clone size, CDR3 protein, CDR3 DNA. The D gene is left open where the match is weak. The size of a clone is reported for some rows only, either as once, few or many, or as a class for expanded clones.

TRBD1	TRBV4-3	TRBJ1-2	.	CASSQEGTGVSGYTF	TGCGCCAGCAGCCAAGAAGGGACAGGGGTGAGCGGCTACACCTTC
TRBD1	TRBV4-1	TRBJ1-6	.	CASSQEGQQGANSPLHF	TGCGCCAGCAGCCAAGAGGGCCAACAGGGGGCAAATTCACCCCTCCACTTT
TRBD2	TRBV5-4	TRBJ2-1	.	CASSSGLAGNEQFF	TGTGCCAGCAGCTCGGGACTAGCGGGAAATGAGCAGTTCTTC
.	TRBV4-1	TRBJ1-2	medium-sized	CASSQGPRTDNYGYTF	TGCGCCAGCAGCCAGGGGCCCCGAACAGATAACTATGGCTACACCTTC
TRBD2	TRBV11-3	TRBJ2-3	.	CASRGTSGGLATDTQYF	TGTGCCAGCAGGGGGACTAGCGGGGGTCTAGCAACAGATACGCAGTATTTT
.	TRBV30	TRBJ1-1	.	CATRENTEAFF	TGTGCCACGCGGGAAAACACTGAAGCTTTCTTT
.	TRBV7-2	TRBJ2-3	.	CASRRDRTVHTQYF	TGTGCCAGCAGGAGAGACAGAACGGTACATACGCAGTATTTT
TRBD1	TRBV6-2/TRBV6-3	TRBJ2-6	.	CASGPGTGRSGANVLTF	TGTGCCAGCGGCCCCGGGACAGGCCGCTCTGGGGCCAACGTCCTGACTTTC
.	TRBV19	TRBJ1-1	.	CASSSTWRRAYTEAFF	TGTGCCAGTAGTTCCACATGGAGGAGAGCCTACACTGAAGCTTTCTTT
TRBD1	TRBV9	TRBJ1-3	few	CASSVRDRGSGNTIYF	TGTGCCAGCAGCGTCCGGGACAGGGGCTCTGGAAACACCATATATTTT
TRBD1	TRBV7-2	TRBJ1-1	.	CASSSTGASFF	TGTGCCAGCAGCTCGACAGGGGCGTCTTTCTTT
.	TRBV5-5	TRBJ1-1	.	CASSLAGNTEAFF	TGTGCCAGCAGCTTGGCGGGGAACACTGAAGCTTTCTTT
TRBD1	TRBV19	TRBJ2-7	.	CASSIALWTGVYEQYF	TGTGCCAGTAGTATAGCCCTTTGGACAGGGGTCTACGAGCAGTACTTC
TRBD1	TRBV5-1	TRBJ1-4	.	CASRTDRANEKLFF	TGCGCCAGCAGAACGGACAGGGCTAATGAAAAACTGTTTTTT
.	TRBV18	TRBJ2-5	few	CASSPRQKETQYF	TGTGCCAGCTCACCACGACAGAAAGAGACCCAGTACTTC
TRBD2	TRBV30	TRBJ2-1	.	CAWSPLAGGPGEQFF	TGTGCCTGGAGCCCCCTAGCGGGAGGGCCCGGTGAGCAGTTCTTC
TRBD1	TRBV18	TRBJ2-7	.	CASSPRTGDEQYF	TGTGCCAGCTCACCAAGGACAGGGGACGAGCAGTACTTC
.	TRBV5-4	TRBJ2-1	.	CASSLGGGPRDEQFF	TGTGCCAGCAGCTTGGGGGGCGGTCCTAGGGATGAGCAGTTCTTC
TRBD1	TRBV5-8	TRBJ1-6	.	CASSWRTGYNSPLHF	TGTGCCAGCAGCTGGAGGACAGGGTATAATTCACCCCTCCACTTT
.	TRBV7-6	TRBJ2-1	.	CASSLGATTNNEQFF	TGTGCCAGCAGCTTAGGTGCGACTACCAACAATGAGCAGTTCTTC
TRBD1	TRBV29-1	TRBJ2-2	.	CSAGTGAGELFF	TGCAGCGCAGGGACAGGGGCCGGGGAGCTGTTTTTT
.	TRBV12-3/TRBV12-4	TRBJ2-7	.	CASSLGTLGYF	TGTGCCAGCAGTTTAGGGACTTTGGGGTACTTC
.	TRBV24-1	TRBJ1-2	once	CATSDYGAEGYTF	TGTGCCACCAGTGATTATGGGGCAGAGGGCTACACCTTC
TRBD1	TRBV6-5	TRBJ1-2	.	CASSYGATGGYGYTF	TGTGCCAGCAGTTACGGGGCGACAGGGGGATATGGCTACACCTTC
TRBD2	TRBV7-9	TRBJ2-3	.	CASSLSRGGSSSTDTQYF	TGTGCCAGCAGCCTCTCCCGCGGGGGGTCCTCTAGCACAGATACGCAGTATTTT
.	TRBV11-2	TRBJ1-3	.	CASSLVGSPGNTIYF	TGTGCCAGCAGCTTAGTGGGCAGCCCTGGAAACACCATATATTTT
.	TRBV6-6	TRBJ1-5	.	CASSYGEDNQPQHF	TGTGCCAGCAGTTATGGGGAGGACAATCAGCCCCAGCATTTT
TRBD2	TRBV7-6	TRBJ2-7	.	CASSLIAGGSYEQYF	TGTGCCAGCAGCCTAATAGCGGGAGGGTCCTACGAGCAGTACTTC